This is a list of T cell receptor beta chains from one sample in a study of OX40 agonist ivuxolimab in advanced cancers. Assay: immunoSEQ multiplex PCR; the TCRdb copy retains only in-frame clones and omits some. This table holds roughly 73,000 clones, roughly 84% found once. The source was CD4+ or CD8+ T cells sorted from blood, collected in a trial of the OX40 agonist ivuxolimab. Receptors were obtained from an adult with an advanced solid tumor such as melanoma, head and neck, liver or kidney cancer. Each CDR3 is given with its conserved first and last residue. Only part of the rows carry a size: once, few, many, or a class if the clone is expanded.

TRBV7-9 | NA | CASSFQTDTQYF
TRBV11-2 | NA | CASSLVGVGGELFF
TRBV7-2 | NA | CASSSRDGNTQYF
TRBV5-4 | NA | CASSLGHEQYF
TRBV7-6 | NA | CASSTTGLVDNEQFF
TRBV6-6 | NA | CASSYSMGGRGDTQYF
TRBV7-2 | NA | CASSQTPGLAAEGEQYF
TRBV9 | once | CASSVANSFGAGSSEQYF
TRBV7-2 | NA | CASSLRGTYNEQFF
TRBV18 | NA | CASSSGTGGEQFF
TRBV7-3 | NA | CASSLRPKVGELFF
TRBV30 | NA | CAWSPAALLEQYF
TRBV4-2 | NA | CASSQPGAAGRGETQYF
TRBV6-1 | NA | CASSVQGTEAFF
TRBV7-2 | NA | CASSPSTGRISEQYF